Below, 6 T cell receptor beta chains from the same sample are listed, as sequenced in a study of shared clonotypes between healthy human individuals (TCRdb year 2020). Library prep was done by the immunoSEQ multiplex PCR assay. TCRdb provides this immuneACCESS table in a form limited to in-frame rearrangements. Some clones are lacking; in checked studies, under half of them reflect an unresolved V gene, and why the rest are absent is not known. Within this sample are 2 million to 2.5 million clones, with around 93% of them counted one time only. Together, the top ten hold 0.3% to 0.4% of the sample. The sample was naive CD4+ T cells from PBMCs. This specimen's cell subset or site label, interpreted: CD45RA+ positively selected. The receptors were sampled from a man between 18 and 29 years old in good health. Some clones in this sample may be carry-over from other donors' samples.

Concerning this clone itself: The sample has other DNA sequences that encode this CDR3 too. The chain recombines TRBV5-1 with TRBJ1-5, with no clear D. The CDR3 sequence is 14 residues long. Germline-derived CDR1 and CDR2 are SGHRS and YFSETQ. Trimming left V 0 bases short and J 6 bases short, with 10 bases between. CDR3 nucleotide sequence: TGCGCCAGCAGCTTGGGACCGGGAGGTCAGCCCCAGCATTTT. Translation: CASSLGPGGQPQHF.

The chain has TRBV28 and TRBJ2-1; D is uncertain. The CDR3 totals 11 residues. Germline CDR1 MDHEN, CDR2 SYDVKM. V was clipped by 4 bases and J by 6 bases, with 4 bases between them. CDR3 amino acids: CASSYLNEQFF. DNA of the CDR3: TGTGCCAGCAGTTATCTCAATGAGCAGTTCTTC.

The count of this clone is one. The chain is built from TRBV6-1 and TRBJ1-2; D gene uncertain. Trimming left V 6 bases short and J 7 bases short, with 15 bases between. Germline CDR1 is MNHNS and CDR2 is SASEGT. This CDR3 contains 13 residues. The CDR3 sequence: CASSPPVAGGYTF. The CDR3 DNA sequence: TGTGCCAGCAGCCCACCGGTGGCGGGTGGCTACACCTTC.

The rearrangement joins TRBV30 to TRBJ2-1; D possibly corresponds to TRBD1 (6 bases). Germline V gene sequence: CDR1 GTSNPN, CDR2 SVGIG (reference sequence). V was cut by 2 bases and J by 0 bases, with 11 bases left in between. The CDR3 spans 15 residues. The CDR3 coding sequence is TGTGCCTGGAGTACAGGGTTTGGCTCCTACAATGAGCAGTTCTTC. This encodes CAWSTGFGSYNEQFF.

In regard to this clone: Within the sample, other DNA sequences also encode this same CDR3. This rearrangement joins TRBV5-5 to TRBJ1-5, with D possibly TRBD1 on 6 matching bases. Trimming pared 4 bases from V and 5 bases from J, leaving 10 bases between. Germline values: CDR1 SGHKS, CDR2 YYEKEE (reference sequence). The length of the CDR3 is 13 residues. As DNA, the CDR3 is TGTGCCAGCAGCCTACAGGGAGATCAGCCCCAGCATTTT. This translates into CASSLQGDQPQHF.

The chain couples TRBV5-1 to TRBJ2-5; TRBD2 matches at 7 bases. Per germline, CDR1 SGHRS and CDR2 YFSETQ. V shed 0 bases and J 4 bases; nucleotides not matched to a gene: 9. The CDR3 consists of 16 residues. CDR3 nucleotides: TGCGCCAGCAGCTTGGGGGAGGGACCAGATCGAGAGACCCAGTACTTC. It encodes CASSLGEGPDRETQYF.